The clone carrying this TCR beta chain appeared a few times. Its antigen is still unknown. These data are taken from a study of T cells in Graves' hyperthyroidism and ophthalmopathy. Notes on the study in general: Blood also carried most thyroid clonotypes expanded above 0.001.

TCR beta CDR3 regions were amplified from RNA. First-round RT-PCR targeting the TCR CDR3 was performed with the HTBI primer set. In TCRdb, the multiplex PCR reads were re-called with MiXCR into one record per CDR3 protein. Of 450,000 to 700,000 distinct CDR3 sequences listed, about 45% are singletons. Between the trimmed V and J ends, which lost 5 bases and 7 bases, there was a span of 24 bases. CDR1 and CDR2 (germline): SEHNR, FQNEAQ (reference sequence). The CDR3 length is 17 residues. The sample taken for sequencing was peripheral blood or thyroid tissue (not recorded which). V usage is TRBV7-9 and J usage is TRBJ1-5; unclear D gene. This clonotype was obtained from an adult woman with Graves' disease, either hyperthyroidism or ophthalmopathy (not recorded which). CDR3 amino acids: CASSLSPGLGSEQPQHF. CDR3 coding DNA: TGTGCCAGCAGCCTCTCTCCGGGTCTTGGGAGCGAGCAGCCCCAGCATTTT.